This T cell receptor (beta chain) was captured by sequencing in a study of blood T cell repertoires in COVID-19. Libraries were prepared by immunoSEQ multiplex PCR; TCRdb keeps only in-frame clonotypes and omits some of them. The sample carries a few hundred thousand clones, 75% to 90% recorded once. CDR3 length: 14 amino acids. V shed 5 bases, J shed 4 bases, and the junction held 6 bases outside the gene matches. The germline V gene has CDR1 SGHVS and CDR2 FQNEAQ. The sample taken for sequencing was PBMCs or T cells enriched from blood (not recorded which). The chain has TRBV7-8 and TRBJ1-1; 8 positions match TRBD1. The receptor was isolated from a woman between 50 and 59 years old who had recovered from COVID-19. The CDR3: CASSANRGSTEAFF. The CDR3 coding sequence is TGTGCCAGCAGCGCTAACAGGGGGTCCACTGAAGCTTTCTTT.